The rows below give T cell receptor beta chains drawn from one sample of a study of radiotherapy plus CTLA-4 blockade in lung cancer. Some clones are missing from TCRdb's copy, which holds only in-frame ones; the method was immunoSEQ multiplex PCR. Counted here are 90,000 or so clones, more than 75% occurring once; the ten biggest clones make up about 2%. The material was peripheral blood, obtained from a patient treated with radiotherapy plus ipilimumab. The receptors shown here come from a human donor with non-small cell lung cancer who had a partial response to radiotherapy plus ipilimumab. Both conserved end residues are trimmed from each CDR3. D genes are given only for firm matches.

>TRBV5-4|TRBD1
ASSTGQGYYEQY
>TRBV18|TRBD2
ASSLPVKLAGGETQY
>TRBV19|-
ASSIGDSAQY
>TRBV7-2|TRBD2
ASSPRTSGINEQF
>TRBV27|TRBD1
ASRLQGTEAF
>TRBV9|-
ASSVAGGQGGKLF
>TRBV15|-
ATSNRPSGQPQH
>TRBV5-1|TRBD1
ASSSGGNEQF
>TRBV25-1|-
ASISETPTSYNEQF
>TRBV4-3|-
ASSRGQQNIQY
>TRBV5-4|-
ASSFDSSGNTIY
>TRBV19|TRBD1
ASRGQGTETQY
>TRBV5-1|TRBD1
ASSIDRAYEQY
>TRBV5-1|-
ASSPGGANTEAF
>TRBV15|-
ATSRLDRRVETQY
>TRBV28|-
ASSSPPRRGGYTEAF
>TRBV15|-
ATSSPNSYGYT
>TRBV28|-
ASNDRSRQPQH
>TRBV7-2|-
ASSRGALVTQY
>TRBV28|-
ASRDRNTGELF
>TRBV5-1|TRBD1
ASSSTGWSTEAF
>TRBV28|-
ASHLAGGRSNQPQH
>TRBV4-2|-
ASSQDRGRGQPQH
>TRBV28|TRBD1
ASSPQGVGRETQY
>TRBV28|-
ASSLGGGRGYT
>TRBV5-1|TRBD2
ASSPVGEGIYEQY
>TRBV7-3|TRBD2
ASSPRTSGYNEQF
>TRBV18|-
ASSPYTDTQY
>TRBV14|TRBD2
ASRGLAGAEQF
>TRBV29-1|-
SALFGGSEAF
>TRBV28|TRBD1
ASSVRDRRPMNTEAF
>TRBV28|TRBD1
ASSFQRDRGGTEAF
>TRBV5-1|TRBD2
ASSLSGGYNEQF
>TRBV7-3|TRBD2
ASSLRVAGRTGELF
>TRBV7-2|-
ASSSGQIRGNTIY
>TRBV2|-
ASSDRQGTNNSPLH
>TRBV7-9|TRBD1
ASRLGQGSTGELF
>TRBV2|TRBD2
ASSALLAGGYNEQF
>TRBV28|-
ATRRNAGYNEQF
>TRBV28|TRBD1
ASSRQGARYGYT
>TRBV15|TRBD2
ATSFRATSGSIWSYNEQF